This T cell receptor (beta chain) came from a study of T cell responses to AZD1222 COVID-19 vaccine. On the study more broadly: The study pooled second doses at about 4 or about 12 weeks.

Study-wide results and caveats: Only 5 or 6 individuals given AZD1222 were seropositive at baseline. Donors skewed white British and female; clonal diversity was possibly underestimated.

Remarks on this clone: Its target is not known. Sequence at one end of the junction differs from germline and may be a read error.

Generated by immunoSEQ multiplex PCR, the TCRdb table keeps only in-frame clones and is missing some. In the table there are 150,000 to 200,000 clones, about nine tenths of which are singletons. The germline CDR1 and CDR2 sequences are SGHRS and YFSETQ. This CDR3 region has 15 residues. This chain links TRBV5-1 with TRBJ2-2; 8 bases align to TRBD1. Here the sequenced sample was peripheral blood, taken on day 0 of AZD1222 vaccination. This receptor was obtained from an adult in good health. CDR3 bases: TGCGCCAGCAGGTTGGGACAGGCGAACACCGGGGAGCTGTTTTTT. This translates into CASRLGQANTGELFF.